These 5 T cell receptor beta chains were sequenced from one sample in a study of shared clonotypes between healthy human individuals. Sequencing was performed with immunoSEQ multiplex PCR; in TCRdb, only in-frame clones are kept and a portion is missing. Here the sample spans a few million clones, approximately 95% being singletons. The sequenced material came from naive CD4+ T cells from PBMCs. As for subset: CD45RA+ positively selected. The source of these receptors is a man between 18 and 29 years old in good health. Some clones in this sample may be carry-over from other donors' samples.

This clone has only one observation. The genes are TRBV18 and TRBJ1-1; unclear D gene. The CDR3 spans 14 residues. Germline V CDR1 and CDR2: KGHSH, LQKENI. V was pared by 5 bases and J by 1 base, with 11 bases between. CDR3 DNA: TGTGCCAGCTCAGCCCCTCCGGGGAACACTGAAGCTTTCTTT. Its translation is CASSAPPGNTEAFF.

The chain carries TRBV29-1 and TRBJ2-4; D is perhaps TRBD1 or TRBD2 (5 bases each). This CDR3 has 15 amino acids. V lost 6 bases and J 1 base, leaving 16 bases between the germline ends. Germline lookup yields CDR1 SQVTM and CDR2 ANQGSEA. The chain's CDR3 is CSVRPGSWAKNIQYF. CDR3 coding DNA: TGCAGCGTCCGACCAGGGAGTTGGGCCAAAAACATTCAGTACTTC.

The J gene is TRBJ1-5, the V gene TRBV7-2, with D possibly being TRBD1 (5 bases). Germline CDR1 and CDR2: SGHTA and FQGNSA. This CDR3 has 15 residues. V shed 0 bases and J shed 0 bases, with 6 bases lying between them. CDR3 bases: TGTGCCAGCAGCTTAGCTACAGGTAGCAATCAGCCCCAGCATTTT. This encodes CASSLATGSNQPQHF.

The J gene is TRBJ2-7, the V gene TRBV11-1, with TRBD1 identical over 7 bases. CDR1 and CDR2 from the germline V gene are SGHAT and FQDESV (reference sequence). V shed 7 bases and J 3 bases; nucleotides not matched to a gene: 3. The CDR3 runs 12 residues. As DNA, the CDR3 is TGTGCCAGCATCGGGGACAGCTACGAGCAGTACTTC. This sequence encodes CASIGDSYEQYF.

This clone was seen once. The chain combines TRBV19 with TRBJ1-5; D is ambiguous. The V gene's germline CDR1 is LNHDA and CDR2 SQIVND (reference sequence). This CDR3 spans 15 amino acids. The germline V and J ends were trimmed by 4 bases and 0 bases, with 10 bases remaining between them. The CDR3 DNA follows: TGTGCCAGTAGTACCGTCGGCGTTAGCAATCAGCCCCAGCATTTT. The encoded protein is CASSTVGVSNQPQHF.